A selection of T cell receptor beta chains follows, all from one sample in a study of cytomegalovirus exposure and HLA in healthy donors. The method was immunoSEQ multiplex PCR; TCRdb's version includes in-frame clones alone and lacks a portion of them. Here the sample spans approximately 92,000 clones, 70% to 80% being singletons. Source material: PBMCs. These receptors were collected from a man aged 60 to 69 in good health and CMV-seronegative. CDR3s include the opening cysteine and the closing phenylalanine or tryptophan. The D gene is left open where the match is weak. Some rows have no size entry. The others give once, few or many, or a class for an expanded clone.

>.|TRBV7-8|TRBD1|TRBJ1-6
TGTGCCAGCAGCATAAACAGGGGACAAGGGGCCCTCCACTTT
CASSINRGQGALHF
>.|TRBV30|TRBD2|TRBJ2-5
TGTGCCTGGAGTCTATTTAGCGGGGGGGCCGGCGAGACCCAGTACTTC
CAWSLFSGGAGETQYF
>.|TRBV9|TRBD1|TRBJ2-1
TGTGCCAGCAGCGGGGGACAGCTCATGGGGGTCAATGAGCAGTTCTTC
CASSGGQLMGVNEQFF
>.|TRBV7-2|TRBD2|TRBJ2-1
TGTGCCAGCAGCTTATGGACCGGGAGGGCCGACAATGAGCAGTTCTTC
CASSLWTGRADNEQFF
>.|TRBV4-2|.|TRBJ1-1
TGTGCCAGCAGCCCCGGTTGGGCGGGGGAGAACACTGAAGCTTTCTTT
CASSPGWAGENTEAFF
>.|TRBV5-1|.|TRBJ2-3
TGCGCCAGCAGCTTGCTCGGGGTTACAGATACGCAGTATTTT
CASSLLGVTDTQYF
>.|TRBV28|TRBD2|TRBJ2-3
TGTGCCAGCAGTTTTGCCCCTGGCGGGGGGGGCGATACGCAGTATTTT
CASSFAPGGGGDTQYF
>.|TRBV7-2|TRBD2|TRBJ2-5
TGTGCCAGCAGCGTCTCACCGAGCGGGATGGAGACCCAGTACTTC
CASSVSPSGMETQYF
>.|TRBV7-9|TRBD1|TRBJ2-3
TGTGCCAGCAGCTTCTCGACAGGGCGAGGCACAGATACGCAGTATTTT
CASSFSTGRGTDTQYF
>.|TRBV6-5|TRBD1|TRBJ2-5
TGTGCCAGCAGTTACGATCGCAGGGACAGGGGAGAGACCCAGTACTTC
CASSYDRRDRGETQYF
>.|TRBV6-1|.|TRBJ2-5
TGTGCCAGCAGTGATATAGGGGAAAAGACCCAGTACTTC
CASSDIGEKTQYF
>.|TRBV10-3|.|TRBJ1-2
TGTGCCATCAATGGGGGCCCTAAGGGAGGCTACACCTTC
CAINGGPKGGYTF
>.|TRBV13|TRBD2|TRBJ2-3
TGTGCCAGCAGCTTTAGACTAGCGGGATTCACAGATACGCAGTATTTT
CASSFRLAGFTDTQYF
>.|TRBV7-6|TRBD1|TRBJ2-5
TGTGCCAGCAGCAAACGGACAGGGCAAGAGACCCAGTACTTC
CASSKRTGQETQYF
>.|TRBV7-2|.|TRBJ2-6
TGTGCCGGAAAAAGAGGGGGAGGGGCCAACGTCCTGACTTTC
CAGKRGGGANVLTF
>.|TRBV5-3|TRBD2|TRBJ2-5
TGTGCCGGGGGGACTAGAGAAGAGACCCAGTACTTC
CAGGTREETQYF
>.|TRBV19|TRBD2|TRBJ2-1
TGTGCCAGTAGTATAAGCGGGAGTCGCTCCTACAATGAGCAGTTCTTC
CASSISGSRSYNEQFF
>.|TRBV28|.|TRBJ1-3
TGTGCCAGCAGTTCCGGGGGTAGCGGAAACACCATATATTTT
CASSSGGSGNTIYF
>.|TRBV4-1|.|TRBJ2-1
TGCGCCAGCAGCCGCAGACTGAACAATGAGCAGTTCTTC
CASSRRLNNEQFF
>.|TRBV6-5|TRBD1|TRBJ2-7
TGTGCCAGCAGTTACGACAGGGGCGACTACGAGCAGTACTTC
CASSYDRGDYEQYF
>.|TRBV23-1|.|TRBJ1-1
TGCGCCAGCAGTCACCTCCGGGTTCCCTTGAACACTGAAGCTTTCTTT
CASSHLRVPLNTEAFF
>.|TRBV5-1|TRBD2|TRBJ2-1
TGCGCCAGCAGCTTTCCTAGCGGGAGGGCCACCTTTTTCAATGAGCAGTTCTTC
CASSFPSGRATFFNEQFF
>.|TRBV2|.|TRBJ1-2
TGTGCCAGCAGTGAAGAGAGTACCCCGAGGAAGTTGGGCTACACCTTC
CASSEESTPRKLGYTF
>.|TRBV30|.|TRBJ2-4
TGTGCCTGGAGTGTAGGGGACAGCGGGAACATTCAGTACTTC
CAWSVGDSGNIQYF
>.|TRBV6-5|.|TRBJ2-3
TGTGCCAGCAGTTACTCGGAGAACACAGATACGCAGTATTTT
CASSYSENTDTQYF
>once|TRBV19|.|TRBJ1-5
TGTGCCAGTAGTATTCGGGGGAGTCAGCCCCAGCATTTT
CASSIRGSQPQHF
>once|TRBV11-2|TRBD1|TRBJ1-3
TGTGCCAGCAGCTCCATTCAGGGGGCGCGGGGAAACACCATATATTTT
CASSSIQGARGNTIYF
>.|TRBV19|TRBD1|TRBJ1-2
TGTGCCAGTCGAGACGGACAGGGCGGCGGAGGCTACACCTTC
CASRDGQGGGGYTF
>few|TRBV4-1|.|TRBJ2-1
TGCGCCAGCAGCCAAACAGGGAGGGGGTATTGGAATGAGCAGTTCTTC
CASSQTGRGYWNEQFF
>once|TRBV7-2|.|TRBJ2-3
TGTGCCAGCAGCTCCCAGACCCGCGGCCCAGATACGCAGTATTTT
CASSSQTRGPDTQYF
>.|TRBV6-1|TRBD1|TRBJ1-2
TGTGCCATCCACAGGGGGTTCTATGGCTACACCTTC
CAIHRGFYGYTF
>once|TRBV29-1|.|TRBJ1-1
TGCAGCGTTGTAGGGGTGTTAGGGGCTTTCTTT
CSVVGVLGAFF
>.|TRBV2|.|TRBJ2-5
TGTGCCAGCAGCACACAGGGGAGGGAGACCCAGTACTTC
CASSTQGRETQYF
>.|TRBV7-7|TRBD1|TRBJ2-1
TGTGCCAGCAGCTCGGGACAGCACAATGAGCAGTTCTTC
CASSSGQHNEQFF
>.|TRBV11-2|TRBD1|TRBJ1-2
TGTGCCAGCAGCTTAACAGGGGGGCTCAGCTATGGCTACACCTTC
CASSLTGGLSYGYTF
>few|TRBV28|.|TRBJ1-5
TGTGCCAGCACTTCCCTAGGGGGGGGGAGAGGCAATCAGCCCCAGCATTTT
CASTSLGGGRGNQPQHF
>.|TRBV19|TRBD1|TRBJ1-5
TGTGCCTCAACAGGGGCGTATCAGCCCCAGCATTTT
CASTGAYQPQHF
>.|TRBV11-2|.|TRBJ2-1
TGTGCCAGCAGCTTCGGCTCCTACAATGAGCAGTTCTTC
CASSFGSYNEQFF
>.|TRBV5-1|.|TRBJ2-5
TGCGCCAGCAGCTCGCAGGGTACGGAGACCCAGTACTTC
CASSSQGTETQYF
>.|TRBV13|TRBD1|TRBJ1-1
TGTGCCAGCAGCTATCAACCTGCCGGGACAGGGAACACTGAAGCTTTCTTT
CASSYQPAGTGNTEAFF
>.|TRBV14|TRBD2|TRBJ2-7
TGTGCCAGCAGCCCTCGGTGGGGCGGGAGGGCCGGTGGGCAGTACTTC
CASSPRWGGRAGGQYF
>once|TRBV7-8|.|TRBJ2-5
TGTGCCAGCAGCTTAGCAAGGGGGGGTCAAGAGACCCAGTACTTC
CASSLARGGQETQYF
>few|TRBV6-5|.|TRBJ1-2
TGTGCCAGCAGTTATGGGAGGGCCATTGGCTATGGCTACACCTTC
CASSYGRAIGYGYTF
>.|TRBV18|TRBD2|TRBJ2-2
TGTGCCAGCTCCCCTACCCGGGAGGGCCCCACCGGGGAGCTGTTTTTT
CASSPTREGPTGELFF
>.|TRBV10-1|.|TRBJ2-6
TGCGCCAGCCTCTTCTCTGGGGCCAACGTCCTGACTTTC
CASLFSGANVLTF
>.|TRBV6-5|TRBD1|TRBJ1-2
TGTGCCAGCAGTCGAACAGGGGGCGCGGGAGGCTACACCTTC
CASSRTGGAGGYTF
>.|TRBV7-2|.|TRBJ1-3
TGTGCCAGCAGCTTAGCTATAGGCGGAGGAAACACCATATATTTT
CASSLAIGGGNTIYF
>.|TRBV4-2|TRBD1|TRBJ2-7
TGTGCCAGCAGCCAAGCTCCGGGACAGTCCTACGAGCAGTACTTC
CASSQAPGQSYEQYF
>.|TRBV19|TRBD2|TRBJ2-1
TGTGCCAGTAGTAAGACGGGTGAGGCGGGGGGTTCCTACAATGAGCAGTTCTTC
CASSKTGEAGGSYNEQFF
>few|TRBV28|TRBD2|TRBJ2-7
TGTGCCAGCAGTTTGAGGCGGGAGGTCACCTACGAGCAGTACTTC
CASSLRREVTYEQYF
>.|TRBV7-9|.|TRBJ2-7
TGTGCCAGCAGCTCACTAGGACAGATATACGAGCAGTACTTC
CASSSLGQIYEQYF
>.|TRBV9|TRBD2|TRBJ2-3
TGTGCCAGCAGCGTAGGCGGGGGGGGTTACGATACGCAGTATTTT
CASSVGGGGYDTQYF
>.|TRBV14|TRBD1|TRBJ2-1
TGTGCCAGCAGCCCGATCCGGGACAGGAGATACAATGAGCAGTTCTTC
CASSPIRDRRYNEQFF
>.|TRBV5-6|.|TRBJ1-2
TGTGCCAGCAGCTGGGGTGGGAGGGCCTATGGCTACACCTTC
CASSWGGRAYGYTF
>.|TRBV30|TRBD2|TRBJ2-7
TGCGCCTGGAGTGGGGAGACTAGCGGGCCGTACGAGCAGTACTTC
CAWSGETSGPYEQYF